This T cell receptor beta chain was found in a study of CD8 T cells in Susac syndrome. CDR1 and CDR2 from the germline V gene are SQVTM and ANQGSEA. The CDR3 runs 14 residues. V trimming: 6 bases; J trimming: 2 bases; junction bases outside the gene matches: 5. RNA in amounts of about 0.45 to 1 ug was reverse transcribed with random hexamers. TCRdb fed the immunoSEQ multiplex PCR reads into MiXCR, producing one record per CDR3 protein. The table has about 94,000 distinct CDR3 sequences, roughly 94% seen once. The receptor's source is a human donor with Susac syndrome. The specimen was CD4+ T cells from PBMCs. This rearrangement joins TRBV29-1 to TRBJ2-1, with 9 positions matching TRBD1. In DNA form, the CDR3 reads TGCAGCGTAGACCGACAGGGGGCCTACAATGAGCAGTTCTTC. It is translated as CSVDRQGAYNEQFF.